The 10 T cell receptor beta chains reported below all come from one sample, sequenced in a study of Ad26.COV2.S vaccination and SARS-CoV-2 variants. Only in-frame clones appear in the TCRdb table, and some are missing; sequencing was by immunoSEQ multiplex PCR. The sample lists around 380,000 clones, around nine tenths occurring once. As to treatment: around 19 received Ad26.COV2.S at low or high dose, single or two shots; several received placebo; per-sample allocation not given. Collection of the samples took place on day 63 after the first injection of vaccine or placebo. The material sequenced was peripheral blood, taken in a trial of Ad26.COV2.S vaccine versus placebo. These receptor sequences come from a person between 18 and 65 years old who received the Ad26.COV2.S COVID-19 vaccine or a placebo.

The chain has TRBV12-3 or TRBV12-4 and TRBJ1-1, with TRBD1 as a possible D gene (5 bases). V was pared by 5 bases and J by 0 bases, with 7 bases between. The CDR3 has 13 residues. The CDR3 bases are TGTGCCAGCAGTGCGACAGTGAACACTGAAGCTTTCTTT. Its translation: CASSATVNTEAFF.

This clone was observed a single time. The CDR3 loop is CASSPGGVEEKLFF. For the CDR3, the DNA is TGTGCCAGCAGCCCCGGGGGGGTGGAAGAAAAACTGTTTTTT. This rearrangement joins TRBV7-2 to TRBJ1-4, with TRBD1 as a possible D gene (5 bases). The V end was cut by 5 bases, the J end by 8 bases, with 15 bases between. This CDR3 spans 14 amino acids. Germline V gene data show CDR1 as SGHTA and CDR2 as FQGNSA.

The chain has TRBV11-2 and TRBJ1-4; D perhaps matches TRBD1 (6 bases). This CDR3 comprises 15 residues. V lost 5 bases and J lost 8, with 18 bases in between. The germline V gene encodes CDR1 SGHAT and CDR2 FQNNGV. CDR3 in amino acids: CASSPQRGAGEKLFF. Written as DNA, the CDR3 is TGTGCCAGCAGCCCCCAACGGGGGGCGGGAGAAAAACTGTTTTTT.

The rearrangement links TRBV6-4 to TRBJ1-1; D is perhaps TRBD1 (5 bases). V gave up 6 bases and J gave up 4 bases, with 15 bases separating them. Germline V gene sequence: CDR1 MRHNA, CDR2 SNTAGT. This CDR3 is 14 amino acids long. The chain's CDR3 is CASRPSGGGTEAFF. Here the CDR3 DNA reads TGTGCCAGCAGACCCTCGGGGGGTGGCACTGAAGCTTTCTTT.

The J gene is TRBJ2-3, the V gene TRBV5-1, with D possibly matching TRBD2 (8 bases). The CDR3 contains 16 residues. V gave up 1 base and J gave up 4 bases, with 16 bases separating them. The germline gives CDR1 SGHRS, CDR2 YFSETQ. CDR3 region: CASSLTLAGTADTQYF. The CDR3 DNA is TGCGCCAGCAGCTTGACGTTAGCGGGGACAGCAGATACGCAGTATTTT. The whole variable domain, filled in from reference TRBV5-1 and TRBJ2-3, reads KAGVTQTPRYLIKTRGQQVTLSCSPISGHRSVSWYQQTPGQGLQFLFEYFSETQRNKGNFPGRFSGRQFSNSRSEMNVSTLELGDSALYLCASSLTLAGTADTQYFGPGTRLTVL.

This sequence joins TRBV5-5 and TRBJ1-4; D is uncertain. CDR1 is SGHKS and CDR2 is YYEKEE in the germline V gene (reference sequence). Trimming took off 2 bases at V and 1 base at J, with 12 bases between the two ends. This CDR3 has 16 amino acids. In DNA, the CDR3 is TGTGCCAGCAGCTTCTCGATCTATAGAACTAATGAAAAACTGTTTTTT. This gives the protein CASSFSIYRTNEKLFF.

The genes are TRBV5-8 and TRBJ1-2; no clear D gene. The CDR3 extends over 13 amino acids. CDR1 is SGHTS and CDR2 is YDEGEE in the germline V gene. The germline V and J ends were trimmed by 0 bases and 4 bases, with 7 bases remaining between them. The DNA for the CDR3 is TGTGCCAGCAGCTTGGTGGTTATCTATGGCTACACCTTC. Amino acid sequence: CASSLVVIYGYTF.

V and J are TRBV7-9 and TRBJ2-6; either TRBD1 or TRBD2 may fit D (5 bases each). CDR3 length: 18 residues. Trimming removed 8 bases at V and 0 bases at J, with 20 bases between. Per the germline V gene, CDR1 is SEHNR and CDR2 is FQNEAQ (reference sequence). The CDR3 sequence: CASRIEGRSASGANVLTF. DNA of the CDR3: TGTGCCAGCCGCATTGAGGGACGGTCCGCCTCTGGGGCCAACGTCCTGACTTTC.

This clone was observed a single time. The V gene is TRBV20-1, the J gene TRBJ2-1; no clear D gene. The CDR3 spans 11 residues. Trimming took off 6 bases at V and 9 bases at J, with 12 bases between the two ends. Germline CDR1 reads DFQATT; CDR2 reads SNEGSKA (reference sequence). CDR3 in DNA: TGCAGTGCCCTTCGCCGGACTGAGCAGTTCTTC. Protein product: CSALRRTEQFF.

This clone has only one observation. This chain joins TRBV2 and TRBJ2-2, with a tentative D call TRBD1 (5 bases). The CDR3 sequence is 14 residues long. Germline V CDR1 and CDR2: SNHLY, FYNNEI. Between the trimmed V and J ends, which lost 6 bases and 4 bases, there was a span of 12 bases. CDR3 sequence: CASRMGHSTGELFF. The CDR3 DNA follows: TGTGCCAGCAGAATGGGGCATAGCACCGGGGAGCTGTTTTTT.